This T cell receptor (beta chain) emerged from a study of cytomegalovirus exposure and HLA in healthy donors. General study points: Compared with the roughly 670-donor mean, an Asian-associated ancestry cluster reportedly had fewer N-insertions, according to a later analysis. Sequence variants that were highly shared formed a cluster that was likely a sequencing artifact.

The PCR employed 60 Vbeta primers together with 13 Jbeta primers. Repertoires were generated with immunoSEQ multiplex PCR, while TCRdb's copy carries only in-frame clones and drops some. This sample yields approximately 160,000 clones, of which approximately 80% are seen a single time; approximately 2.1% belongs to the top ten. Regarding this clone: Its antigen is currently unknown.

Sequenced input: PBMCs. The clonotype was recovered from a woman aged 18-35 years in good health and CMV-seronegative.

The CDR3 protein is CASSEQFTGELFF. As DNA, the CDR3 is TGTGCCAGCAGTGAACAGTTCACCGGGGAGCTGTTTTTT. The chain combines TRBV6-1 with TRBJ2-2; D ambiguous. The V gene lost 2 bases and the J gene lost 4 bases, with 5 bases spanning the gap. This CDR3 has 13 amino acids. Germline values: CDR1 MNHNS, CDR2 SASEGT.